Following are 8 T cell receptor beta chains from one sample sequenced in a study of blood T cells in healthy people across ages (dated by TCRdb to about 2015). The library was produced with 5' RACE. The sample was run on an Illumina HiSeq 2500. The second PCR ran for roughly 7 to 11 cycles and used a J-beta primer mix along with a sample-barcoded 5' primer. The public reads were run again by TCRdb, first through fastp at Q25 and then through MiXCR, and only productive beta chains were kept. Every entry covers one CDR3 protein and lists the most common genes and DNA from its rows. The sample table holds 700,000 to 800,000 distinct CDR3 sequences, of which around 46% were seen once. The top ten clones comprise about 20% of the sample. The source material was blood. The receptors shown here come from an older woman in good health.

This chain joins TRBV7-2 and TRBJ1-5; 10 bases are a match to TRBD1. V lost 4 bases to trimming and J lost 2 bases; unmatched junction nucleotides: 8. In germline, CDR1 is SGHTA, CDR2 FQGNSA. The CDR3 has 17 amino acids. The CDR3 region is CASSSATGGAGNQPQHF. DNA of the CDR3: TGTGCCAGCAGCTCAGCGACAGGGGGCGCAGGCAATCAGCCCCAGCATTTT.

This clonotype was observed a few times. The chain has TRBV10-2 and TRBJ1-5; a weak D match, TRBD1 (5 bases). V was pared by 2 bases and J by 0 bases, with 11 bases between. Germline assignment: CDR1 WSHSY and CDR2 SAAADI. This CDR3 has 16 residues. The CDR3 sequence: CASSEARTTSNQPQHF. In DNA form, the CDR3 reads TGCGCCAGCAGTGAGGCGAGGACAACTAGCAATCAGCCCCAGCATTTT.

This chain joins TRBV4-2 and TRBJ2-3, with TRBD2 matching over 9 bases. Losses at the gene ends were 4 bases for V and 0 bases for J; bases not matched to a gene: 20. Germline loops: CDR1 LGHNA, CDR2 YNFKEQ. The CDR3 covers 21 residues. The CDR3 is CASSRKVPLAGKTTSTDTQYF. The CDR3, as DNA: TGTGCCAGCAGCCGGAAAGTGCCCCTAGCGGGGAAAACCACTAGCACAGATACGCAGTATTTT.

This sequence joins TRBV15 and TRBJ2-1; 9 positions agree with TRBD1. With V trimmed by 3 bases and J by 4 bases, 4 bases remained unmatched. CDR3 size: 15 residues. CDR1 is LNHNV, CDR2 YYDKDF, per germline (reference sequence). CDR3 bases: TGTGCCACCAGCAGGGGACAGGGTCCATACAATGAGCAGTTCTTC. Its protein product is CATSRGQGPYNEQFF.

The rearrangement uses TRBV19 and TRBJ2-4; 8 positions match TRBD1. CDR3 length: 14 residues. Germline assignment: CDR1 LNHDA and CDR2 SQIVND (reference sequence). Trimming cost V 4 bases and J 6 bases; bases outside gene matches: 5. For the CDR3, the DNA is TGTGCCAGTAGTACGGACAGGGCTGGAAACATTCAGTACTTC. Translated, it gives CASSTDRAGNIQYF.

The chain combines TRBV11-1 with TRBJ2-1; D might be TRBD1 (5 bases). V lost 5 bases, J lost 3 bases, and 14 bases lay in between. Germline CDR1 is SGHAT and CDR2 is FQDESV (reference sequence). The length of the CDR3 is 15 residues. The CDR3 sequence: CASSPSRDSYNEQFF. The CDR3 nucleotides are TGTGCCAGCAGCCCCTCCCGTGACAGCTACAATGAGCAGTTCTTC.

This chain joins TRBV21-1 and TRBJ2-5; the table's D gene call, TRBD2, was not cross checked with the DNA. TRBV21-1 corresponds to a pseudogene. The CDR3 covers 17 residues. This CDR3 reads CAGSKLGASGSQETQYF. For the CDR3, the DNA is TGTGCCGGCAGCAAATTAGGGGCTAGCGGGAGCCAAGAGACCCAGTACTTC.

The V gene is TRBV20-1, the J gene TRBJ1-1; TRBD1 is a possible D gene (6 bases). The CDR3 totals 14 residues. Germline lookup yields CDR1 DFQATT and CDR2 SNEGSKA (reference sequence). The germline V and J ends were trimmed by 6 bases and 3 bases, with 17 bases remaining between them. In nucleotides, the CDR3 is TGCAGTGCAGAGAGTTCCAGGGGCTACACTGAAGCTTTCTTT. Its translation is CSAESSRGYTEAFF.